The 32 T cell receptor beta chains below come from one sample, sequenced in a study of T cells of healthy individuals. TCRdb re-derived calls from the 5' RACE reads in MiXCR, one entry per CDR3 protein. The data show roughly 87,000 distinct CDR3 sequences, with 17% seen just once and 6.2% held by the top ten. The source of these receptors is a human donor in good health.

The rearrangement joins TRBV27 to TRBJ2-1; TRBD2 might be the D (6 bases). Trimming removed 5 bases from V and 14 bases from J, with 16 bases in between. Germline assignment: CDR1 MNHEY and CDR2 SMNVEV (reference sequence). There are 12 residues in the CDR3. The CDR3 reads CASSERGLPEFF. The CDR3 DNA sequence: TGTGCCAGCAGTGAACGAGGACTACCGGAGTTCTTC.

This clonotype was counted between two and nine times. The rearrangement uses TRBV15 and TRBJ2-2; possible D gene TRBD1, 6 bases. Trimming removed 1 base from V and 7 bases from J, with 10 bases in between. The CDR3 covers 14 residues. The V gene's germline CDR1 is LNHNV and CDR2 YYDKDF (reference sequence). The CDR3 spells CATSRANRVGELFF. CDR3 DNA: TGTGCCACCAGCAGAGCCAACAGGGTCGGGGAGCTGTTTTTT.

This clonotype was seen a handful of times. The rearrangement uses TRBV19 and TRBJ2-1; the match to TRBD2 covers 7 bases. The CDR3 loop spans 14 amino acids. The germline CDR1 and CDR2 sequences are LNHDA and SQIVND (reference sequence). With 6 bases clipped from V and 15 bases from J, the junction kept 17 bases outside the gene matches. The chain's CDR3 is CASRLSGNELRTFF. The CDR3 DNA is TGTGCCAGTAGACTGAGCGGGAATGAGCTGAGGACGTTCTTC. Drawing the rest from reference TRBV19 and TRBJ2-1, the complete variable domain is DGGITQSPKYLFRKEGQNVTLSCEQNLNHDAMYWYRQDPGQGLRLIYYSQIVNDFQKGDIAEGYSVSREKKESFPLTVTSAQKNPTAFYLCASRLSGNELRTFFGPGTRLTVL.

This clonotype was counted many times. This chain joins TRBV10-3 and TRBJ2-7, with D perhaps assigned TRBD1 or TRBD2 (5 bases each). CDR3 length: 13 residues. Germline lookup yields CDR1 ENHRY and CDR2 SYGVKD. Trimming left V 10 bases short and J 4 bases short, with 17 bases between. The CDR3 region has the DNA TGTGCCAGCCAGGGACGGCAAAAGTACGAGCAGTACTTC. As protein: CASQGRQKYEQYF.

The genes are TRBV14 and TRBJ2-1, with D unclear. Germline V gives CDR1 SGHDN, CDR2 FVKESK. Trimming left V 2 bases short and J 8 bases short, with 16 bases between. The CDR3 has 15 amino acids. In DNA form, the CDR3 reads TGTGCCAGCAGCCAAAACCTTGGATGGAGATATGAGCAGTTCTTC. This gives the protein CASSQNLGWRYEQFF.

The chain recombines TRBV2 with TRBJ2-7, with D uncertain. V was cut by 7 bases and J by 3 bases, with 7 bases left in between. Germline V gene lookup returns CDR1 SNHLY and CDR2 FYNNEI. This CDR3 region has 11 residues. Written as DNA, the CDR3 is TGTGCCAGCATAAGGGACTACGAGCAGTACTTC. Protein product: CASIRDYEQYF.

This clonotype was picked up a small number of times. This chain connects TRBV3-1 to TRBJ2-1, with D possibly TRBD2 on 6 matching bases. The V gene lost 0 bases and the J gene lost 3 bases, with 12 bases spanning the gap. Looked up from germline, CDR1 is LGHDT and CDR2 is YNNKEL (reference sequence). CDR3 size: 16 residues. CDR3 region: CASSQDRRALYNEQFF. The CDR3 nucleotides read TGTGCCAGCAGCCAAGACAGGAGGGCCCTCTACAATGAGCAGTTCTTC.

The chain links TRBV28 to TRBJ1-5, with 7 positions matching TRBD1. CDR1 is MDHEN, CDR2 SYDVKM, per germline. This CDR3 region has 13 residues. Germline trimming cut 8 bases from V and 4 bases from J; bases unmatched to any gene: 5. CDR3 in DNA: TGTGCCAGCGCGGGACAGAGAAATCAGCCCCAGCATTTT. Amino acid sequence: CASAGQRNQPQHF. Full variable domain (rest looked up from reference TRBV28 and TRBJ1-5): DVKVTQSSRYLVKRTGEKVFLECVQDMDHENMFWYRQDPGLGLRLIYFSYDVKMKEKGDIPEGYSVSREKKERFSLILESASTNQTSMYLCASAGQRNQPQHFGDGTRLSIL.

The chain uses TRBV6-1 and TRBJ1-1; TRBD1 is a possible D gene (6 bases). This CDR3 contains 17 residues. Germline loops: CDR1 MNHNS, CDR2 SASEGT. Between the trimmed V and J ends, which lost 3 bases and 1 base, there was a span of 18 bases. The CDR3 is CASSDLGGAGGNTEAFF. CDR3 nucleotides: TGTGCCAGCAGTGACCTTGGGGGCGCGGGTGGGAACACTGAAGCTTTCTTT.

This clonotype was counted only a few times. This rearrangement joins TRBV28 to TRBJ1-1; 9 bases agree with TRBD1. V was clipped by 6 bases and J by 10 bases; unmatched bases: 6. The CDR3 sequence is 12 residues long. Germline loops: CDR1 MDHEN, CDR2 SYDVKM. The CDR3 DNA sequence: TGTGCCAGCAGCCGGGACAGGGTGCGAGCTTTCTTT. Translation gives CASSRDRVRAFF.

The chain joins TRBV20-1 to TRBJ2-3; D perhaps matches TRBD1 (5 bases). The V end lost 1 base, the J end lost 4 bases, and 18 bases lay between the germline ends. Germline V CDR1 and CDR2: DFQATT, SNEGSKA (reference sequence). This CDR3 has 16 residues. The CDR3 protein is CSARARLDRGADTQYF. The DNA of the CDR3 is TGCAGTGCTAGAGCCCGGCTTGATAGGGGCGCAGATACGCAGTATTTT.

This clonotype has at least ten counts. The chain links TRBV11-1 to TRBJ2-5, with 9 bases lining up with TRBD2. There are 15 residues in the CDR3. Germline assignment: CDR1 SGHAT and CDR2 FQDESV (reference sequence). The V gene end was trimmed by 3 bases and the J gene end by 2 bases; junction bases not matched to a gene: 4. The CDR3 spells CASSFSGGQQETQYF. Here the CDR3 DNA reads TGTGCCAGCAGCTTCAGCGGGGGGCAACAAGAGACCCAGTACTTC.

The chain combines TRBV5-1 with TRBJ2-5; a possible D gene is TRBD1 (5 bases). Germline V lookup: CDR1 SGHRS, CDR2 YFSETQ. The CDR3 is 14 amino acids. With 5 bases removed from V and 1 base from J, the gap between germline ends came to 12 bases. In DNA, the CDR3 is TGCGCCAGCAGGCAAACAGGAGCCCAAGAGACCCAGTACTTC. Amino acid sequence: CASRQTGAQETQYF.

At least ten counts were recorded for this clonotype. The chain carries TRBV9 and TRBJ1-1, with D hard to call. V was shortened by 4 bases and J by 0 bases, with 10 bases between the two germline ends. This CDR3 has 14 residues. Germline V gene lookup returns CDR1 SGDLS and CDR2 YYNGEE. CDR3 loop: CASSPRELNTEAFF. For the CDR3, the DNA is TGTGCCAGCAGCCCCCGGGAGTTGAACACTGAAGCTTTCTTT.

This chain connects TRBV5-1 to TRBJ2-2; the match to TRBD2 covers 9 bases. Looked up from germline, CDR1 is SGHRS and CDR2 is YFSETQ. The length of the CDR3 is 16 residues. V lost 4 bases, J lost 5 bases, and 9 bases stayed unmatched. The CDR3 DNA is TGCGCCAGCAGCCGCAGGGCTAGCGGGGAGACCGGGGAGCTGTTTTTT. Protein product: CASSRRASGETGELFF.

By its share, this clonotype is medium-sized. CDR3 nucleotides: TGTGCCAGCAGCTTAGCGGAAACAAACAATGAGCAGTTCTTC. It encodes CASSLAETNNEQFF. The chain has TRBV11-2 and TRBJ2-1; D is uncertain. This CDR3 spans 14 amino acids. Per germline, CDR1 SGHAT and CDR2 FQNNGV. V was pared by 1 base and J by 5 bases, with 9 bases between.

For the CDR3, the DNA is TGTGCCAGCAGCTCGGTCGGGGGCGTGACAGATACGCAGTATTTT. Protein product: CASSSVGGVTDTQYF. The chain employs TRBV7-2 and TRBJ2-3, with D perhaps matching TRBD1 or TRBD2 (6 bases each). The V gene lost 4 bases and the J gene lost 3 bases, with 14 bases spanning the gap. CDR3 length: 15 residues. Germline-derived CDR1 and CDR2 are SGHTA and FQGNSA.

Many counts were recorded for this clonotype. J is TRBJ2-3 and V is TRBV6-4, with TRBD2 matching 8 bases. The V gene's germline CDR1 is MRHNA and CDR2 SNTAGT. This CDR3 has 15 residues. V lost 0 bases, J lost 5 bases, and 4 bases stayed unmatched. CDR3 sequence (DNA): TGTGCCAGCAGTGACTCAGCGGGAGAGGTAGATACGCAGTATTTT. Encoded protein: CASSDSAGEVDTQYF.

This clonotype turned up a few times. The germline gene is not matched at one end of the junction; a read error may be the cause. V and J are TRBV28 and TRBJ2-7; D is possibly TRBD1 (6 bases). Germline-derived CDR1 and CDR2 are MDHEN and SYDVKM. This CDR3 comprises 12 residues. CDR3 sequence: CASILTGQRTFF. The CDR3 nucleotides are TGTGCCAGCATTTTAACAGGGCAAAGGACCTTTTTC.

Only one count was recorded for this clonotype. V usage is TRBV5-1 and J usage is TRBJ2-3, with 8 bases matching TRBD2. Unmatched junction bases numbered 4, after V lost 0 bases and J lost 4 bases. The CDR3 totals 15 residues. The germline gives CDR1 SGHRS, CDR2 YFSETQ. The CDR3 spells CASSLALAEADTQYF. In DNA, the CDR3 is TGCGCCAGCAGCTTGGCACTAGCGGAGGCAGATACGCAGTATTTT. The full variable domain, with the rest looked up from reference TRBV5-1 and TRBJ2-3, is KAGVTQTPRYLIKTRGQQVTLSCSPISGHRSVSWYQQTPGQGLQFLFEYFSETQRNKGNFPGRFSGRQFSNSRSEMNVSTLELGDSALYLCASSLALAEADTQYFGPGTRLTVL.

This chain links TRBV7-2 with TRBJ1-6; D is unclear. Germline V gene sequence: CDR1 SGHTA, CDR2 FQGNSA. Trimming left V 2 bases short and J 5 bases short, with 10 bases between. The CDR3 consists of 15 residues. The CDR3 is CASSLSGPDNSPLHF. DNA of the CDR3: TGTGCCAGCAGCTTAAGCGGGCCAGATAATTCACCCCTCCACTTT.

The V and J genes are TRBV7-8 and TRBJ1-1, with D unclear. Trimming cost V 2 bases and J 1 base, with 17 bases left between them. The germline V gene has CDR1 SGHVS and CDR2 FQNEAQ. CDR3 length: 17 residues. For the CDR3, the DNA is TGTGCCAGCAGCTTACGGAGGGTAGGGTTGGGGAACACTGAAGCTTTCTTT. Protein product: CASSLRRVGLGNTEAFF. The variable domain in full, completed from reference TRBV7-8 and TRBJ1-1, reads GAGVSQSPRYKVAKRGQDVALRCDPISGHVSLFWYQQALGQGPEFLTYFQNEAQLDKSGLPSDRFFAERPEGSVSTLKIQRTQQEDSAVYLCASSLRRVGLGNTEAFFGQGTRLTVV.

The rearrangement joins TRBV20-1 to TRBJ1-1, with TRBD1 identical over 7 bases. This CDR3 is built from 13 residues. J gave up 4 bases and V 4 bases, and 6 bases lay outside the gene matches. From germline, CDR1 is DFQATT and CDR2 SNEGSKA (reference sequence). This CDR3 is CSAKSGTATEAFF. The CDR3 coding sequence is TGCAGTGCTAAATCCGGGACAGCCACTGAAGCTTTCTTT.

This clonotype was recorded many times. The chain links TRBV5-5 to TRBJ2-7, with D unresolved. The CDR3 is 14 amino acids. V lost 2 bases to trimming and J lost 2 bases, with 11 bases between them. Looked up from germline, CDR1 is SGHKS and CDR2 is YYEKEE (reference sequence). The CDR3 reads CASSFEQFTYEQYF. CDR3 nucleotide sequence: TGTGCCAGCAGCTTCGAACAGTTTACCTACGAGCAGTACTTC.

This clonotype was picked up many times. The chain has TRBV19 and TRBJ1-1, with TRBD1 matching over 9 bases. Germline CDR1 reads LNHDA; CDR2 reads SQIVND (reference sequence). The CDR3 contains 16 residues. The V segment lost 3 bases and the J segment 0 bases; nucleotides outside the gene matches: 5. The CDR3 region has the DNA TGTGCCAGTAGTATGCCCGGACAGGGGATGAACACTGAAGCTTTCTTT. Amino acids: CASSMPGQGMNTEAFF.

The chain couples TRBV30 to TRBJ1-5, with 7 bases fitting TRBD1. This CDR3 has 16 amino acids. V was clipped by 1 base and J by 3 bases; unmatched bases: 9. CDR1 and CDR2 (germline): GTSNPN, SVGIG (reference sequence). CDR3 loop: CAWSGRTGPLNQPQHF. The CDR3 DNA sequence: TGTGCCTGGAGTGGACGGACAGGCCCCCTCAATCAGCCCCAGCATTTT.

This clonotype was seen only a few times. The chain is built from TRBV7-8 and TRBJ1-4; D uncertain. Trimming stripped 0 bases from V and 12 bases from J, with 11 bases between. Germline CDR1 and CDR2: SGHVS and FQNEAQ. The CDR3 spans 13 residues. The CDR3 loop is CASSLAGITELFF. The CDR3 DNA reads TGTGCCAGCAGCTTAGCCGGGATTACGGAACTGTTTTTT. Variable domain in full (rest from reference TRBV7-8 and TRBJ1-4): GAGVSQSPRYKVAKRGQDVALRCDPISGHVSLFWYQQALGQGPEFLTYFQNEAQLDKSGLPSDRFFAERPEGSVSTLKIQRTQQEDSAVYLCASSLAGITELFFGSGTQLSVL.

The J gene is TRBJ2-7, the V gene TRBV6-2 or TRBV6-3; possible D gene TRBD1, 6 bases. CDR1 is MNHEY, CDR2 SVGEGT, per germline. V shed 2 bases and J shed 2 bases, with 10 bases lying between them. The length of the CDR3 is 14 residues. CDR3 nucleotide sequence: TGTGCCAGCAGTTACCGGGACACCGCCTACGAGCAGTACTTC. Translation gives CASSYRDTAYEQYF.

This clonotype has ten or more counts. The genes are TRBV7-2 and TRBJ1-6; TRBD1 aligns across 7 bases. Germline CDR1 SGHTA, CDR2 FQGNSA. Germline trimming cut 1 base from V and 7 bases from J; bases unmatched to any gene: 4. The length of the CDR3 is 15 residues. CDR3 amino acids: CASSLVVRGNSPLHF. In nucleotides, the CDR3 is TGTGCCAGCAGCTTAGTGGTCAGGGGGAATTCACCCCTCCACTTT. The full variable domain, in which reference TRBV7-2 and TRBJ1-6 provide the parts outside the CDR3, is GAGVSQSPSNKVTEKGKDVELRCDPISGHTALYWYRQSLGQGLEFLIYFQGNSAPDKSGLPSDRFSAERTGGSVSTLTIQRTQQEDSAVYLCASSLVVRGNSPLHFGNGTRLTVT.

This clonotype was detected many times. J is TRBJ1-5 and V is TRBV7-2; D ambiguous. CDR1 is SGHTA, CDR2 FQGNSA, per germline. The CDR3 extends over 14 amino acids. The ends were cut back, 1 base at V and 6 bases at J, with 10 bases in the middle. The CDR3 nucleotides read TGTGCCAGCAGCTTAGACGCATTCGGTCAGCCCCAGCATTTT. Encoded protein: CASSLDAFGQPQHF.

This clonotype was recorded many times. The V and J genes are TRBV20-1 and TRBJ2-1, with 9 bases aligning to TRBD2. CDR1 DFQATT and CDR2 SNEGSKA come from the germline V gene (reference sequence). The CDR3 loop spans 14 amino acids. Trimming removed 6 bases from V and 3 bases from J; junction bases left unmatched: 6. As DNA, the CDR3 is TGCAGTGCCAGATTAGCGGGAGACTACAATGAGCAGTTCTTC. Protein sequence: CSARLAGDYNEQFF.

The chain combines TRBV6-2 or TRBV6-3 with TRBJ1-4; D uncertain. Germline CDR1 is MNHEY and CDR2 is SVGEGT. V dropped 6 bases and J dropped 8 bases, with 16 bases sitting between them. The CDR3 has 14 amino acids. As DNA, the CDR3 is TGTGCCAGCAGGACCGGCGGCAGGAAGGAAAAACTGTTTTTT. This gives the protein CASRTGGRKEKLFF.